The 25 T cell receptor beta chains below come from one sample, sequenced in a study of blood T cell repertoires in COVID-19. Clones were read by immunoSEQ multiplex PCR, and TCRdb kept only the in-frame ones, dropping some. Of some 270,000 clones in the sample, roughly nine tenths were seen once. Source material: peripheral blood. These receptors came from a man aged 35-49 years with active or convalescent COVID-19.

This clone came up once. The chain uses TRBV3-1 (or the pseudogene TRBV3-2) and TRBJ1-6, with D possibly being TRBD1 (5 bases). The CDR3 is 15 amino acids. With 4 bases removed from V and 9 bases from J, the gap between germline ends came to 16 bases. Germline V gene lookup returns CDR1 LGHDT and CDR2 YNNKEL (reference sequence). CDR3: CASSPLTGTSSPLHF. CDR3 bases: TGTGCCAGCAGCCCCTTAACAGGCACCTCTTCACCCCTCCACTTT.

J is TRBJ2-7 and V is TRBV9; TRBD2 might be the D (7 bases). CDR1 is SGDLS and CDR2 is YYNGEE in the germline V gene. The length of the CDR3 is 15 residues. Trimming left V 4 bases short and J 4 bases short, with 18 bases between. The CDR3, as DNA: TGTGCCAGCAGCCCCGAGGGGGGGCCCTATTACGAGCAGTACTTC. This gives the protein CASSPEGGPYYEQYF.

The CDR3 loop is CASSPGGRYGYTF. The CDR3 DNA is TGTGCCAGCAGCCCAGGGGGACGGTATGGCTACACCTTC. V usage is TRBV11-3 and J usage is TRBJ1-2, with TRBD1 matching over 7 bases. Trimming cost V 5 bases and J 5 bases; bases outside gene matches: 5. There are 13 residues in the CDR3. Germline loops: CDR1 SGHNT, CDR2 YENEEA. Variable domain in full (rest from reference TRBV11-3 and TRBJ1-2): EAGVVQSPRYKIIEKKQPVAFWCNPISGHNTLYWYLQNLGQGPELLIRYENEEAVDDSQLPKDRFSAERLKGVDSTLKIQPAELGDSAVYLCASSPGGRYGYTFGSGTRLTVV.

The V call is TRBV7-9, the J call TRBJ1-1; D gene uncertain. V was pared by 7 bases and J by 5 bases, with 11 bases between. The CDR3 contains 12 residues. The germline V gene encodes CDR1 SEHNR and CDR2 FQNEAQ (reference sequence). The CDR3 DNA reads TGTGCCAGCACCCTGGCGGGGACTGAAGCTTTCTTT. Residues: CASTLAGTEAFF. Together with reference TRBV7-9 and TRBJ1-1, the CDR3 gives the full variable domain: DTGVSQNPRHKITKRGQNVTFRCDPISEHNRLYWYRQTLGQGPEFLTYFQNEAQLEKSRLLSDRFSAERPKGSFSTLEIQRTEQGDSAMYLCASTLAGTEAFFGQGTRLTVV.

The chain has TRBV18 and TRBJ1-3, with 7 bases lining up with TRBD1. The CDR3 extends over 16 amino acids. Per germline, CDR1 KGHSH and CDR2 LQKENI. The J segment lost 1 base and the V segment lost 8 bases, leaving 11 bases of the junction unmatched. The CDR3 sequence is CASLHEGARSGNTIYF. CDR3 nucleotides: TGTGCCAGCCTGCACGAGGGGGCGAGGTCTGGAAACACCATATATTTT.

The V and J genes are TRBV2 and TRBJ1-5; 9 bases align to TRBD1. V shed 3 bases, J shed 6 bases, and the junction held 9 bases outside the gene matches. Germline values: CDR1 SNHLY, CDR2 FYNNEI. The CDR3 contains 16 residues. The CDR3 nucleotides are TGTGCCAGCAGTGAGAACAGGGGGCTAATAAGTCAGCCCCAGCATTTT. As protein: CASSENRGLISQPQHF.

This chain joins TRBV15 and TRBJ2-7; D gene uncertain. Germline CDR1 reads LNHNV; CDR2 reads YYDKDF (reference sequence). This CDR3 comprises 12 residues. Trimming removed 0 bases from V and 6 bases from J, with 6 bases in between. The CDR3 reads CATSRDSGEQYF. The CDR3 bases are TGTGCCACCAGCAGAGATAGTGGCGAGCAGTACTTC.

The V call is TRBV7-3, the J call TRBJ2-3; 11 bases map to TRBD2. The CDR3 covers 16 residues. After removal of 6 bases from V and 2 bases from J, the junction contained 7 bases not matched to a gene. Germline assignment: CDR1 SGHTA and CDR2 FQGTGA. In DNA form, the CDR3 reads TGTGCCAGCAGAATAGCGGGGGGGTCTCTCACAGATACGCAGTATTTT. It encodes CASRIAGGSLTDTQYF. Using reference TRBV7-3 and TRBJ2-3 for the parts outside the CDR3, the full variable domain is GAGVSQTPSNKVTEKGKYVELRCDPISGHTALYWYRQSLGQGPEFLIYFQGTGAADDSGLPNDRFFAVRPEGSVSTLKIQRTERGDSAVYLCASRIAGGSLTDTQYFGPGTRLTVL.

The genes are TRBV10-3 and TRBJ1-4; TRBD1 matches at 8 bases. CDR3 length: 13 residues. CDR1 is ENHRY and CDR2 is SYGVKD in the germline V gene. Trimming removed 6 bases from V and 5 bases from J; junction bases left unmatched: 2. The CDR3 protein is CAIRGQENEKLFF. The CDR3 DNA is TGTGCCATCAGGGGACAGGAGAATGAAAAACTGTTTTTT.

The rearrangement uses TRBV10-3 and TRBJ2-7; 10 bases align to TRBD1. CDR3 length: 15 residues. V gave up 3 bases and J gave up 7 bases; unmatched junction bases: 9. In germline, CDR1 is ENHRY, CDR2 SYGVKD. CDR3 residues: CAISDPDRGRGEQYF. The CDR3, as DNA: TGTGCCATCAGTGACCCCGACAGGGGGCGAGGGGAGCAGTACTTC.

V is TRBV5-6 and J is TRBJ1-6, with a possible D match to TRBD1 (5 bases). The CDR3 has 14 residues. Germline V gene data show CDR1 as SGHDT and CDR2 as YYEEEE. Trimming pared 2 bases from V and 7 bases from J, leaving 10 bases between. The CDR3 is CASSFQGPNSPLHF. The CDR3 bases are TGTGCCAGCAGCTTTCAGGGTCCCAATTCACCCCTCCACTTT. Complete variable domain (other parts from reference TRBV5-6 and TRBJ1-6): DAGVTQSPTHLIKTRGQQVTLRCSPKSGHDTVSWYQQALGQGPQFIFQYYEEEERQRGNFPDRFSGHQFPNYSSELNVNALLLGDSALYLCASSFQGPNSPLHFGNGTRLTVT.

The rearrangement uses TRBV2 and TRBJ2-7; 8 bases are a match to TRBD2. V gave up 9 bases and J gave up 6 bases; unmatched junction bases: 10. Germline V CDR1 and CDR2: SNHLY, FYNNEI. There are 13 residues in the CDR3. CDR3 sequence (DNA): TGTGCCAGTTCATTAGACAGCGGGGGCGAGCAGTACTTC. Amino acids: CASSLDSGGEQYF.

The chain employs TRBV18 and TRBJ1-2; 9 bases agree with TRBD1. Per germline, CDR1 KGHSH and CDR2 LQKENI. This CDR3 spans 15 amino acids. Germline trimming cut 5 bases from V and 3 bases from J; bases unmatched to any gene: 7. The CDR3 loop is CASSDPGQGHYGYTF. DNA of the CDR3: TGTGCCAGCTCAGACCCGGGACAGGGCCACTATGGCTACACCTTC.

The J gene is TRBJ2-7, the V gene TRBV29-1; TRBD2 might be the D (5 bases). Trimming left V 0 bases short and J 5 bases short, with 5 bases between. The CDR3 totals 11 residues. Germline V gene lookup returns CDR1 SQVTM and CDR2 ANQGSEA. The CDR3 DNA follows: TGCAGCGTTGAAGACGGGAACGAGCAGTACTTC. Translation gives CSVEDGNEQYF.

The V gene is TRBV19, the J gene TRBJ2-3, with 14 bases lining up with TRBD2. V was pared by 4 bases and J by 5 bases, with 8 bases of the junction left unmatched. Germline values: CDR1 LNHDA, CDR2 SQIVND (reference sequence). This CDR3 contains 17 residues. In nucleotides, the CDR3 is TGTGCCAGTAGTAGGACCGGGACTAGCGGGAGCGTAGATACGCAGTATTTT. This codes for CASSRTGTSGSVDTQYF.

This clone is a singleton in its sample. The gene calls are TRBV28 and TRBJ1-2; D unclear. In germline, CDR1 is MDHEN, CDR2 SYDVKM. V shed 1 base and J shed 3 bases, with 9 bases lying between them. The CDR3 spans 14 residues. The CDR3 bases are TGTGCCAGCAGTTTATTTGACACTTACTATGGCTACACCTTC. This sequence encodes CASSLFDTYYGYTF.

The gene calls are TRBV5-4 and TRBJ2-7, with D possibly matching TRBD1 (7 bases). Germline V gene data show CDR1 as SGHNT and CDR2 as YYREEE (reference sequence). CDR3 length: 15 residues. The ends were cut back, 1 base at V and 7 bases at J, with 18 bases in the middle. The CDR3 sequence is CASSLPRQGGGEQYF. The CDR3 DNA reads TGTGCCAGCAGCTTGCCCCGACAGGGAGGCGGAGAGCAGTACTTC.

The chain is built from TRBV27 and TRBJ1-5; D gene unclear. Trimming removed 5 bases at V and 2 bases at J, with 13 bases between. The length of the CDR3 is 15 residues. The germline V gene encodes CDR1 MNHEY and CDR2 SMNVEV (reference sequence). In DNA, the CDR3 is TGTGCCAGCAGTCCCCTTCTTGGAGGCAATCAGCCCCAGCATTTT. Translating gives CASSPLLGGNQPQHF.

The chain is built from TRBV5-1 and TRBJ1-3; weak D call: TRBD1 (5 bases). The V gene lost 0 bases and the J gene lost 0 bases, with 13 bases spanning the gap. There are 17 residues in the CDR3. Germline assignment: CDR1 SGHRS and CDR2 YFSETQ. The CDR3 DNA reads TGCGCCAGCAGCTTGGAGTTCCAGGGCAGCTCTGGAAACACCATATATTTT. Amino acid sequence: CASSLEFQGSSGNTIYF. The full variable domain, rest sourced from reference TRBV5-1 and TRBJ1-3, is KAGVTQTPRYLIKTRGQQVTLSCSPISGHRSVSWYQQTPGQGLQFLFEYFSETQRNKGNFPGRFSGRQFSNSRSEMNVSTLELGDSALYLCASSLEFQGSSGNTIYFGEGSWLTVV.

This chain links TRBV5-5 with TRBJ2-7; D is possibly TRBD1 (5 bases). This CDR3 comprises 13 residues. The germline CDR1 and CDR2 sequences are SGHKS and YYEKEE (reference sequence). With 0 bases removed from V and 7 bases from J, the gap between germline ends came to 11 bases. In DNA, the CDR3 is TGTGCCAGCAGCTTGGATGTAGGGGTGGAGCAGTACTTC. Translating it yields CASSLDVGVEQYF.

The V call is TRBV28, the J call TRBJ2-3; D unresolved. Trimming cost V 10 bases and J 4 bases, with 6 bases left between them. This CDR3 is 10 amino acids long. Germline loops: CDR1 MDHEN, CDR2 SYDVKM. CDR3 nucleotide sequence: TGTGCCACCCGTGCAGATACGCAGTATTTT. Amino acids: CATRADTQYF.

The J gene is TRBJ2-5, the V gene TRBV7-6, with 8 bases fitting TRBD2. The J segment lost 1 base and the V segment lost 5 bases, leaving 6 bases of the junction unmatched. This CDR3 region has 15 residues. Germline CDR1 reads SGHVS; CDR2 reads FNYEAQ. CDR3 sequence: CASSRDGLAQETQYF. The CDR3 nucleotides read TGTGCCAGCAGCCGGGACGGACTAGCCCAAGAGACCCAGTACTTC.

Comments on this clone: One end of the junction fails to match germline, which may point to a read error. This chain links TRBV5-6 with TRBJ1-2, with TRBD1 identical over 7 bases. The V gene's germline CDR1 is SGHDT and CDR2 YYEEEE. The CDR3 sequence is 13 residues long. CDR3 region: CASKGADVYGYTF. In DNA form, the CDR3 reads TGTGCTAGCAAGGGGGCGGACGTCTATGGCTACACCTTC.

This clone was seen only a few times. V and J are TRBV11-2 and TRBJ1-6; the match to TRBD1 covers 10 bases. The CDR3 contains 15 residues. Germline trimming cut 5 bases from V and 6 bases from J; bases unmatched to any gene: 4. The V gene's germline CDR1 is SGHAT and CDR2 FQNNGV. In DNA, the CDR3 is TGTGCCAGCAGCCAAGGACAGGGGGTTAATTCACCCCTCCACTTT. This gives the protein CASSQGQGVNSPLHF.

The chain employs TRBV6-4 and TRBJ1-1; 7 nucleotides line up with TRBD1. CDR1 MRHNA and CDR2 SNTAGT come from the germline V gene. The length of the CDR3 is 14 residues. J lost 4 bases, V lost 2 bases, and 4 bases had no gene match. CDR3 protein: CASSDRQGATEAFF. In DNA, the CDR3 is TGTGCCAGCAGTGACCGACAGGGAGCCACTGAAGCTTTCTTT.